A selection of T cell receptor beta chains follows, all from one sample in a study of CD8 T cells in ankylosing spondylitis. MiXCR, applied by TCRdb to the 5' RACE reads, yields one record per CDR3 protein. Of a few hundred thousand distinct CDR3 sequences in the sample, over 15% were seen once. The sequenced sample consisted of blood, either unsorted or a sorted T cell fraction (not recorded which). The receptors derive from a male donor with ankylosing spondylitis or in good health (not recorded which). Each CDR3 is given with its conserved first and last residue. A D gene is named only where the DNA matches it firmly. Clone size is not always given. Where it is, it says once, few, many or a class for expanded clones.

J gene: TRBJ2-5
clone size: many
D gene: NA
V gene: TRBV20-1
CDR3 protein: CSADTRLASETQYF
CDR3 DNA: TGCAGTGCCGACACTAGGTTAGCCTCAGAGACCCAGTACTTC

J gene: TRBJ1-6
clone size: few
D gene: NA
V gene: TRBV20-1
CDR3 protein: CSASSMTEGTYSPLHF
CDR3 DNA: TGCAGTGCTAGCTCGATGACGGAAGGTACCTATTCACCCCTCCACTTT

J gene: TRBJ1-2
clone size: NA
D gene: TRBD1
V gene: TRBV14
CDR3 protein: CASSLGGTGFYGYTF
CDR3 DNA: TGTGCCAGCAGCCTTGGAGGGACAGGGTTCTATGGCTACACCTTC

J gene: TRBJ2-1
clone size: NA
D gene: TRBD2
V gene: TRBV27
CDR3 protein: CDSGGNNEQFF
CDR3 DNA: TGTGACTCGGGAGGTAACAATGAGCAGTTCTTC

J gene: TRBJ1-4
clone size: NA
D gene: NA
V gene: TRBV7-2
CDR3 protein: CASSLEGRDEEVAFF
CDR3 DNA: TGTGCCAGCAGCTTAGAGGGACGGGACGAAGAAGTGGCGTTTTTT

J gene: TRBJ2-1
clone size: few
D gene: TRBD2
V gene: TRBV29-1
CDR3 protein: CSVAIAGGSYNEQFF
CDR3 DNA: TGCAGCGTTGCCATAGCGGGAGGCTCCTACAATGAGCAGTTCTTC

J gene: TRBJ1-5
clone size: many
D gene: NA
V gene: TRBV19
CDR3 protein: CASSILFQPQHF
CDR3 DNA: TGTGCCAGTAGTATTTTGTTTCAGCCCCAGCATTTT

J gene: TRBJ2-7
clone size: few
D gene: NA
V gene: TRBV3-1
CDR3 protein: CASSQRDDSWSSYEQYF
CDR3 DNA: TGTGCCAGCAGCCAAAGGGACGATAGCTGGAGCTCCTACGAGCAGTACTTC

J gene: TRBJ2-7
clone size: few
D gene: NA
V gene: TRBV7-9
CDR3 protein: CASSPSNGVYEQYF
CDR3 DNA: TGTGCCAGCAGCCCCTCAAATGGGGTCTACGAGCAGTACTTC

J gene: TRBJ2-7
clone size: NA
D gene: NA
V gene: TRBV27
CDR3 protein: CASSLGGWGSYEQYF
CDR3 DNA: TGTGCCAGCAGTTTGGGCGGTTGGGGCTCCTACGAGCAGTACTTC

J gene: TRBJ2-1
clone size: NA
D gene: TRBD2
V gene: TRBV29-1
CDR3 protein: CSVPGLAGGNEQFF
CDR3 DNA: TGCAGCGTGCCGGGACTAGCGGGAGGCAATGAGCAGTTCTTC

J gene: TRBJ2-4
clone size: few
D gene: NA
V gene: TRBV7-9
CDR3 protein: CASSSELLAKNIQYF
CDR3 DNA: TGTGCCAGCAGCTCGGAGTTACTAGCCAAAAACATTCAGTACTTC

J gene: TRBJ2-5
clone size: many
D gene: TRBD1
V gene: TRBV5-6
CDR3 protein: CASSFTGTGNVETQYF
CDR3 DNA: TGTGCCAGCAGCTTCACCGGGACAGGGAACGTAGAGACCCAGTACTTC

J gene: TRBJ2-3
clone size: few
D gene: TRBD2
V gene: TRBV7-7
CDR3 protein: CASSLGAGTSGTDTQYF
CDR3 DNA: TGTGCTAGCAGCTTAGGGGCCGGGACTAGCGGCACAGATACGCAGTATTTT

J gene: TRBJ2-5
clone size: many
D gene: TRBD2
V gene: TRBV6-1
CDR3 protein: CASSPTTSAETQYF
CDR3 DNA: TGTGCCAGCAGTCCTACGACTAGCGCCGAGACCCAGTACTTC

J gene: TRBJ2-1
clone size: NA
D gene: TRBD2
V gene: TRBV2
CDR3 protein: CASSGTSGRAIGDEQFF
CDR3 DNA: TGTGCCAGCAGCGGGACTAGCGGGAGGGCCATCGGCGATGAGCAGTTCTTC

J gene: TRBJ2-7
clone size: many
D gene: NA
V gene: TRBV5-1
CDR3 protein: CASSLETRTAYEQYF
CDR3 DNA: TGCGCCAGCAGCTTGGAGACTAGAACAGCCTACGAGCAGTACTTC